What follows are 16 T cell receptor beta chains derived from one specimen sequenced in a study of blood T cell repertoires in COVID-19. The protocol was immunoSEQ multiplex PCR, while the TCRdb copy is restricted to in-frame clones and leaves out a portion. The table shows about 36,000 clones, with about 88% occurring only once. Specimen: peripheral blood. The receptors were sampled from a human donor in a cohort sampled during active COVID-19.

The chain carries TRBV11-2 and TRBJ2-5; 13 bases are a match to TRBD2. CDR3 length: 17 amino acids. J lost 5 bases, V lost 0 bases, and 6 bases had no gene match. Germline CDR1 is SGHAT and CDR2 is FQNNGV. For the CDR3, the DNA is TGTGCCAGCAGCTTAGATGAGGGACTAGCGGGGTGGGAGACCCAGTACTTC. Translated: CASSLDEGLAGWETQYF.

This sequence joins TRBV28 and TRBJ2-2; D might be TRBD1 (6 bases). Looked up from germline, CDR1 is MDHEN and CDR2 is SYDVKM. V gave up 3 bases and J gave up 2 bases, with 10 bases separating them. The CDR3 runs to 15 residues. The CDR3 reads CASSLPGTNTGELFF. In DNA, the CDR3 is TGTGCCAGCAGTTTGCCAGGGACAAACACCGGGGAGCTGTTTTTT.

The chain is built from TRBV4-2 and TRBJ2-2; 9 bases are shared with TRBD2. V dropped 1 base and J dropped 4; count of bases not matched to a gene: 7. CDR1 is LGHNA and CDR2 is YNFKEQ in the germline V gene. This CDR3 contains 17 residues. The CDR3 DNA is TGTGCCAGCAGCCAAGTTGCGGGGGGGCCGTTCACCGGGGAGCTGTTTTTT. Its protein product is CASSQVAGGPFTGELFF.

The chain carries TRBV27 and TRBJ1-2; possible D gene TRBD1, 6 bases. The germline gives CDR1 MNHEY, CDR2 SMNVEV (reference sequence). The V and J ends lost 3 bases and 6 bases respectively, with 17 bases between them. This CDR3 region has 15 residues. The CDR3 is CASSLGRGGSDGYTF. The CDR3 DNA reads TGTGCCAGCAGTTTGGGCAGGGGCGGGAGTGATGGCTACACCTTC.

This chain uses TRBV12-3 or TRBV12-4 with TRBJ1-2, with a weak D call TRBD1 (6 bases). This CDR3 contains 12 residues. V was cut by 7 bases and J by 3 bases, with 9 bases left in between. Here the CDR3 reads CASKGGYYGYTF. The CDR3 DNA reads TGTGCCAGCAAGGGGGGGTACTATGGCTACACCTTC.

The chain has TRBV19 and TRBJ2-5; the match to TRBD2 covers 7 bases. With 5 bases clipped from V and 2 bases from J, the junction kept 11 bases outside the gene matches. Per the germline V gene, CDR1 is LNHDA and CDR2 is SQIVND (reference sequence). There are 16 residues in the CDR3. The CDR3 sequence: CASSELASPRQETQYF. In nucleotides, the CDR3 is TGTGCCAGTAGTGAACTAGCGAGCCCGAGACAAGAGACCCAGTACTTC.

Here the CDR3 reads CATSDASSYNEQFF. Here the CDR3 DNA reads TGTGCCACCAGTGACGCTAGCTCCTACAATGAGCAGTTCTTC. The J gene is TRBJ2-1, the V gene TRBV24-1; D unresolved. The CDR3 loop spans 14 amino acids. V lost 4 bases and J 0 bases, leaving 6 bases between the germline ends. Looked up from germline, CDR1 is KGHDR and CDR2 is SFDVKD.

V gene TRBV18 combines with J gene TRBJ1-1, with TRBD1 as a possible D gene (6 bases). V dropped 3 bases and J dropped 3 bases, with 20 bases sitting between them. This CDR3 is 17 amino acids long. CDR1 and CDR2 (germline): KGHSH, LQKENI. The CDR3 coding sequence is TGTGCCAGCTCACCGGAGCTTCTAGGGGGGGGATACACTGAAGCTTTCTTT. It is translated as CASSPELLGGGYTEAFF.

This clone was observed a handful of times. The chain joins TRBV27 to TRBJ2-7, with D maybe TRBD1 (5 bases). Per the germline V gene, CDR1 is MNHEY and CDR2 is SMNVEV (reference sequence). The CDR3 is 13 amino acids. V was trimmed by 2 bases and J by 3 bases, leaving 8 bases between them. CDR3 coding DNA: TGTGCCAGCAGTTTACAGGGCAGCTACGAGCAGTACTTC. It is translated as CASSLQGSYEQYF.

Only a few counts were recorded for this clone. J is TRBJ1-5 and V is TRBV30; maybe TRBD1 (5 bases). This CDR3 has 13 residues. In germline, CDR1 is GTSNPN, CDR2 SVGIG (reference sequence). The germline V and J ends were trimmed by 0 bases and 7 bases, with 10 bases remaining between them. Here the CDR3 DNA reads TGTGCCTGGAGTGTAGGCCAGGGCCAGCCCCAGCATTTT. Amino acids: CAWSVGQGQPQHF.

This chain uses TRBV10-3 with TRBJ1-3; 9 nucleotides agree with TRBD1. V gave up 7 bases and J gave up 0 bases; unmatched junction bases: 4. CDR1 is ENHRY, CDR2 SYGVKD, per germline. The CDR3 runs 15 residues. The CDR3, as DNA: TGTGCCATCACACCGACAGGGGGCTCTGGAAACACCATATATTTT. Its translation: CAITPTGGSGNTIYF.

The rearrangement joins TRBV29-1 to TRBJ2-2; TRBD1 might be the D (6 bases). The CDR3 consists of 14 residues. Germline V gene sequence: CDR1 SQVTM, CDR2 ANQGSEA. Deletions cut 7 bases from V and 1 base from J, with 13 bases between. In nucleotides, the CDR3 is TGCAGCGCTTACGAGACAGGGAACACCGGGGAGCTGTTTTTT. Encoded protein: CSAYETGNTGELFF.

The rearrangement uses TRBV6-6 and TRBJ2-3, with TRBD1 as a possible D gene (6 bases). Per germline, CDR1 MNHNY and CDR2 SVGAGI (reference sequence). V was trimmed by 2 bases and J by 4 bases, leaving 10 bases between them. The CDR3 sequence is 14 residues long. DNA of the CDR3: TGTGCCAGCAGTTACGCCACAGGGTCAGATACGCAGTATTTT. It codes for CASSYATGSDTQYF.

The chain links TRBV2 to TRBJ1-2; a possible D gene is TRBD1 (6 bases). The ends were cut back, 0 bases at V and 8 bases at J, with 16 bases in the middle. This CDR3 comprises 15 residues. In germline, CDR1 is SNHLY, CDR2 FYNNEI. CDR3 DNA sequence: TGTGCCAGCAGTGAAGCCGTGGACAGTTTTGACGGCTACACCTTC. This codes for CASSEAVDSFDGYTF. Using reference TRBV2 and TRBJ1-2 for the parts outside the CDR3, the full variable domain is EPEVTQTPSHQVTQMGQEVILRCVPISNHLYFYWYRQILGQKVEFLVSFYNNEISEKSEIFDDQFSVERPDGSNFTLKIRSTKLEDSAMYFCASSEAVDSFDGYTFGSGTRLTVV.

J is TRBJ1-5 and V is TRBV15; D might be TRBD1 (6 bases). CDR1 and CDR2 (germline): LNHNV, YYDKDF (reference sequence). V lost 0 bases, J lost 1 base, and 13 bases lay in between. The CDR3 covers 17 residues. The CDR3 region has the DNA TGTGCCACCAGCAGAGATCCCGCCGGGACAAGCAATCAGCCCCAGCATTTT. This encodes CATSRDPAGTSNQPQHF.

This chain links TRBV29-1 with TRBJ2-1, with 7 positions matching TRBD2. Germline V CDR1 and CDR2: SQVTM, ANQGSEA. The CDR3 covers 13 residues. V gave up 7 bases and J gave up 2 bases; unmatched junction bases: 5. This CDR3 is CSGAGTTYNEQFF. CDR3 nucleotide sequence: TGCAGCGGAGCGGGGACTACCTACAATGAGCAGTTCTTC.